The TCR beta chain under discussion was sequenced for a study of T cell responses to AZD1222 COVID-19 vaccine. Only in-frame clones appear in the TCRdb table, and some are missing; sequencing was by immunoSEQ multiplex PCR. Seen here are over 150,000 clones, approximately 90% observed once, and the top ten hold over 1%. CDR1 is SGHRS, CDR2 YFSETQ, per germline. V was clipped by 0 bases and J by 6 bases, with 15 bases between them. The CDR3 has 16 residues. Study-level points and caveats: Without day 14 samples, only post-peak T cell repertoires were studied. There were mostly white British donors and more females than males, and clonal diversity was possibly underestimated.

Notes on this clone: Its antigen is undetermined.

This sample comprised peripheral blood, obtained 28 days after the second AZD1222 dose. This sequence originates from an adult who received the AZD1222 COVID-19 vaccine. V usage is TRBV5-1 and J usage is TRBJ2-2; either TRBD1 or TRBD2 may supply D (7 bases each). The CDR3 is CASSLEWQGGAGELFF. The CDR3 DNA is TGCGCCAGCAGCTTGGAGTGGCAGGGGGGGGCCGGGGAGCTGTTTTTT.